This T cell receptor beta chain was found in a study of CD8 T cells in ankylosing spondylitis. MiXCR, run by TCRdb on the 5' RACE reads, gives a single entry per CDR3 protein. The sample yields about 220,000 distinct CDR3 sequences, approximately 7.3% seen once. This clonotype appeared many times. Its specificity is unknown. Whole-study findings and limits: Apparently characteristic of ankylosing spondylitis blood was a TCR beta motif (roughly 8 highly homologous variants).

CDR1 DFQATT and CDR2 SNEGSKA come from the germline V gene (reference sequence). The length of the CDR3 is 16 residues. V lost 4 bases and J 3 bases, leaving 20 bases between the germline ends. The clonotype originates from a male donor with ankylosing spondylitis. V gene TRBV20-1 combines with J gene TRBJ2-3; no reliable D call. The specimen sequenced was blood, either unsorted or a sorted T cell fraction (not recorded which). CDR3 in amino acids: CSATGPADLRTDTQYF. CDR3 DNA sequence: TGCAGTGCTACCGGGCCAGCAGACCTGAGGACAGATACGCAGTATTTT.